The rows below give T cell receptor beta chains drawn from one sample of a study of beta chain features in type 1 diabetes. Repertoires were generated with immunoSEQ multiplex PCR, while TCRdb's copy carries only in-frame clones and drops some. This sample has roughly 150,000 clones, with around 10% found just once. The sample was central memory CD4+ T cells from blood. The source of these receptors is a man aged 18 to 30 in good health. Each CDR3 is given with its conserved first and last residue. Fields, in order: J gene, clone size, D gene, V gene, CDR3 DNA, CDR3 protein. The D gene is left open where the match is weak. Only some rows state a clone size, as once, few, many or a class for expanded clones.

J gene: TRBJ2-5
clone size: -
D gene: -
V gene: TRBV14
CDR3 DNA: TGTGCCAGCAGCCAAAGGCTGTTCGCGGTTGCCCCGCAAGAGACCCAGTACTTC
CDR3 protein: CASSQRLFAVAPQETQYF

J gene: TRBJ2-3
clone size: -
D gene: -
V gene: TRBV7-3
CDR3 DNA: TGTGCCAGCAGCTTAACGGTAGGGCTAGCGTCCACAGATACGCAGTATTTT
CDR3 protein: CASSLTVGLASTDTQYF

J gene: TRBJ1-1
clone size: few
D gene: -
V gene: TRBV13
CDR3 DNA: TGTGCCAGCAGCTACCCTCCACAGGGGAACACTGAAGCTTTCTTT
CDR3 protein: CASSYPPQGNTEAFF

J gene: TRBJ1-1
clone size: -
D gene: TRBD1
V gene: TRBV5-1
CDR3 DNA: TGCGCCAGCAGCTCAGGGGGCCTCATGAACACTGAAGCTTTCTTT
CDR3 protein: CASSSGGLMNTEAFF

J gene: TRBJ2-1
clone size: -
D gene: TRBD2
V gene: TRBV7-2
CDR3 DNA: TGTGCCAGCAGCCCCGGAGGGCGGGGGGGCGTAGATGAGCAGTTCTTC
CDR3 protein: CASSPGGRGGVDEQFF

J gene: TRBJ2-5
clone size: -
D gene: -
V gene: TRBV5-4
CDR3 DNA: TGTGCCAGCAGCTCTATCAAGGGGCAAGAGACCCAGTACTTC
CDR3 protein: CASSSIKGQETQYF

J gene: TRBJ2-1
clone size: -
D gene: -
V gene: TRBV7-9
CDR3 DNA: TGTGCCAGCAGCCCGAAGGGAGGGGGAGGGTCTTATGAGCAGTTCTTC
CDR3 protein: CASSPKGGGGSYEQFF

J gene: TRBJ2-3
clone size: few
D gene: -
V gene: TRBV7-9
CDR3 DNA: TGTGCCAGCAGCTTATGGGGAGCTGTTGGAGAAGCTTTT
CDR3 protein: CASSLWGAVGEAF

J gene: TRBJ2-5
clone size: -
D gene: -
V gene: TRBV2
CDR3 DNA: TGTGCCAGCAGGCGGATAGGAGCTTCCTCGGAGACCCAGTACTTC
CDR3 protein: CASRRIGASSETQYF

J gene: TRBJ1-2
clone size: -
D gene: -
V gene: TRBV11-2
CDR3 DNA: TGTGCCAGCAGCTTAGTTGGGATCCGCTACACCTTC
CDR3 protein: CASSLVGIRYTF

J gene: TRBJ2-3
clone size: few
D gene: TRBD2
V gene: TRBV5-1
CDR3 DNA: TGCGCCAGCAGCCTGAGACTAGCGGGGGAGACAGATACGCAGTATTTT
CDR3 protein: CASSLRLAGETDTQYF

J gene: TRBJ2-5
clone size: few
D gene: -
V gene: TRBV7-9
CDR3 DNA: TGTGCCGGGTCACAAGAGACCCAGTACTTC
CDR3 protein: CAGSQETQYF

J gene: TRBJ2-3
clone size: -
D gene: TRBD2
V gene: TRBV7-2
CDR3 DNA: TGTGCCAGCAGCTCCTCCGGGACTAGCAGCCACCCCACAGATACGCAGTATTTT
CDR3 protein: CASSSSGTSSHPTDTQYF

J gene: TRBJ1-5
clone size: few
D gene: -
V gene: TRBV23-1
CDR3 DNA: TGCGCCAGCAGTCAATCGCTTGTGGGGAATCAGCCCCAGCATTTT
CDR3 protein: CASSQSLVGNQPQHF

J gene: TRBJ2-7
clone size: many
D gene: -
V gene: TRBV7-9
CDR3 DNA: TGTGCCAGCAGCTTAAGCTCCTACGAGCAGTACTTC
CDR3 protein: CASSLSSYEQYF

J gene: TRBJ1-2
clone size: few
D gene: -
V gene: TRBV27
CDR3 DNA: TGTGCCAGCAGTTATACCCTCAAGGGTAACTATGGCTACACCTTC
CDR3 protein: CASSYTLKGNYGYTF

J gene: TRBJ1-2
clone size: few
D gene: TRBD1
V gene: TRBV7-8
CDR3 DNA: TGTGCCAGCAGCTCACAATGGACAGGGGCTTACTATGGCTACACCTTC
CDR3 protein: CASSSQWTGAYYGYTF

J gene: TRBJ2-2
clone size: -
D gene: -
V gene: TRBV29-1
CDR3 DNA: TGCAGCGTTGAAGACAGGAAGAATTTAAACACCGGGGAGCTGTTTTTT
CDR3 protein: CSVEDRKNLNTGELFF

J gene: TRBJ2-7
clone size: -
D gene: -
V gene: TRBV30
CDR3 DNA: TGTGCCTGTTTCTCGCGGGGCACAGTCTCCTACGAGCAGTACTTC
CDR3 protein: CACFSRGTVSYEQYF

J gene: TRBJ2-3
clone size: few
D gene: TRBD1
V gene: TRBV11-2
CDR3 DNA: TGTGCCAGCAGCTCAGGACAGGGGAGCACAGATACGCAGTATTTT
CDR3 protein: CASSSGQGSTDTQYF

J gene: TRBJ2-4
clone size: -
D gene: -
V gene: TRBV9
CDR3 DNA: TGTGCCAGCAGCGCTCAACAGGGGCGGGGAGACATTCAGTACTTC
CDR3 protein: CASSAQQGRGDIQYF

J gene: TRBJ1-5
clone size: -
D gene: -
V gene: TRBV7-2
CDR3 DNA: TGTGCCAGCAGCCAACAGGTGGATAGCAATCAGCCCCAGCATTTT
CDR3 protein: CASSQQVDSNQPQHF

J gene: TRBJ1-1
clone size: -
D gene: -
V gene: TRBV7-9
CDR3 DNA: TGTGCCAGCAGCTTAGGATCTGGCACTGAAGCTTTCTTT
CDR3 protein: CASSLGSGTEAFF

J gene: TRBJ2-6
clone size: -
D gene: TRBD1
V gene: TRBV4-2
CDR3 DNA: TGTGCCAGCAGCCAGGCCGGGACAGACGTGTTCTCTGGGGCCAACGTCCTGACTTTC
CDR3 protein: CASSQAGTDVFSGANVLTF

J gene: TRBJ2-3
clone size: -
D gene: TRBD2
V gene: TRBV9
CDR3 DNA: TGTGCCAGCAGCGAAAGACTAGCGGGAGGAATGGGAGATACGCAGTATTTT
CDR3 protein: CASSERLAGGMGDTQYF